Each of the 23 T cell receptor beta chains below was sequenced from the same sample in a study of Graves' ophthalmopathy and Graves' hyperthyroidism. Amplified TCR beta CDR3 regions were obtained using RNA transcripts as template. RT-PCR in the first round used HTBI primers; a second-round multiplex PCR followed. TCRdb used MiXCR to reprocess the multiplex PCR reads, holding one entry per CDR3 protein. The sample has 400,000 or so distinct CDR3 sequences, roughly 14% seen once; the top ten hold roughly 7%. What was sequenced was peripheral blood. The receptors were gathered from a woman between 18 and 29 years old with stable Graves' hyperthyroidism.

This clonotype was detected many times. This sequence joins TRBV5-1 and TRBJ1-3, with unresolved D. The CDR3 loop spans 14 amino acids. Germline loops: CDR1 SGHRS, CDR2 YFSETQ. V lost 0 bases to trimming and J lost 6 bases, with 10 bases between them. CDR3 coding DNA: TGCGCCAGCAGCTTGGAAGAGGGTGAAAACACCATATATTTT. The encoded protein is CASSLEEGENTIYF.

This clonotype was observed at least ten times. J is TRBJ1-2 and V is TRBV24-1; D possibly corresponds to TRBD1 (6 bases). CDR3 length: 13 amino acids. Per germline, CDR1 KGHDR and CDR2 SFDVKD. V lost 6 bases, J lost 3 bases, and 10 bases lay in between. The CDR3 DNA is TGTGCCACCAGTTCGGCAGGGGACTATGGCTACACCTTC. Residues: CATSSAGDYGYTF.

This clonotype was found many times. The CDR3 spells CATSSGAVETQYF. The CDR3 nucleotides read TGTGCCACCAGCTCTGGGGCGGTCGAGACCCAGTACTTC. V gene TRBV24-1 combines with J gene TRBJ2-5; tentative D call: TRBD1 (5 bases). Trimming pared 7 bases from V and 5 bases from J, leaving 13 bases between. CDR3 size: 13 residues. CDR1 and CDR2 (germline): KGHDR, SFDVKD.

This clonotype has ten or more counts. The CDR3 here is CASRITLSRGYTF. The CDR3 bases are TGTGCCAGTAGAATCACCCTTAGTAGGGGCTACACCTTC. The chain combines TRBV19 with TRBJ1-2; D unclear. Trimming left V 6 bases short and J 8 bases short, with 16 bases between. The CDR3 is 13 amino acids. Germline loops: CDR1 LNHDA, CDR2 SQIVND (reference sequence).

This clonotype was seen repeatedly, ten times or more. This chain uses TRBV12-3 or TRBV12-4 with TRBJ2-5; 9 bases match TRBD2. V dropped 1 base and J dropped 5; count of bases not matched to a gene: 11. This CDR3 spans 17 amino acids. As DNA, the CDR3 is TGTGCCAGCAGTTTAGGGGGAAAGCGGGGGGCCTGGGAGACCCAGTACTTC. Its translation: CASSLGGKRGAWETQYF.

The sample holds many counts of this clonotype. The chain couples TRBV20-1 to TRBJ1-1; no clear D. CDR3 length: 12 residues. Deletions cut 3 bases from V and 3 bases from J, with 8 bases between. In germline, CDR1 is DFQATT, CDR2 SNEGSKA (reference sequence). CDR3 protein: CSARGRDTEAFF. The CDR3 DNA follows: TGCAGTGCTAGGGGGAGGGACACTGAAGCTTTCTTT.

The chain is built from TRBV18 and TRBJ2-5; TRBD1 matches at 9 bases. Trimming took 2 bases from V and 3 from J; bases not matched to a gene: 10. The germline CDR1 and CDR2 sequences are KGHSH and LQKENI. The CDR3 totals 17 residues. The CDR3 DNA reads TGTGCCAGCTCACCAGCCCTACCGGGACAGGGAGAAGAGACCCAGTACTTC. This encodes CASSPALPGQGEETQYF.

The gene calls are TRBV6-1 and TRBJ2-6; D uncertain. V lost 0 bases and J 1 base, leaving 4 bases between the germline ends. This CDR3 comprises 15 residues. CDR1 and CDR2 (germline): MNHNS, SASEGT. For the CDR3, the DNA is TGTGCCAGCAGTGAAGCAGGGTCTGGGGCCAACGTCCTGACTTTC. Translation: CASSEAGSGANVLTF.

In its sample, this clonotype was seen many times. The CDR3 region has the DNA TGTGCCAGCAGTTATGGGGCGTACTATGGCTACACCTTC. Its protein is CASSYGAYYGYTF. J is TRBJ1-2 and V is TRBV6-2 or TRBV6-3, with D possibly matching TRBD1 (5 bases). The CDR3 contains 13 residues. V shed 3 bases and J shed 3 bases, with 8 bases lying between them. The germline V gene encodes CDR1 MNHEY and CDR2 SVGEGT.

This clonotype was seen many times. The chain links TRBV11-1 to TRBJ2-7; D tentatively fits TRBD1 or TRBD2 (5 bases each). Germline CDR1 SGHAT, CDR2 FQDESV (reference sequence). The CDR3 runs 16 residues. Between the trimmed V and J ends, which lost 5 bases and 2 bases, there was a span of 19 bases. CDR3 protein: CASSQSGRVETYEQYF. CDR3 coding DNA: TGTGCCAGCAGCCAGAGCGGCAGGGTGGAGACCTACGAGCAGTACTTC.

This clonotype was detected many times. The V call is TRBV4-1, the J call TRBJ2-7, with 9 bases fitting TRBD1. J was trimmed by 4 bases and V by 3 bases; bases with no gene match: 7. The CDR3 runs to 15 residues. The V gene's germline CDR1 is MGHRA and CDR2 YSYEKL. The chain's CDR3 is CASSQEQGAGYEQYF. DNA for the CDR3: TGCGCCAGCAGCCAGGAACAGGGGGCGGGGTACGAGCAGTACTTC.

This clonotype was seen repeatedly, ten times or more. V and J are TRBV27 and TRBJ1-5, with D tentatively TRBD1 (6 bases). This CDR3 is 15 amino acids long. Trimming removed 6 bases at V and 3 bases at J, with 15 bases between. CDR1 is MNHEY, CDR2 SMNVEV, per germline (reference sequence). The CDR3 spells CASSPWGADNQPQHF. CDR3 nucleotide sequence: TGTGCCAGCAGCCCTTGGGGGGCGGACAATCAGCCCCAGCATTTT.

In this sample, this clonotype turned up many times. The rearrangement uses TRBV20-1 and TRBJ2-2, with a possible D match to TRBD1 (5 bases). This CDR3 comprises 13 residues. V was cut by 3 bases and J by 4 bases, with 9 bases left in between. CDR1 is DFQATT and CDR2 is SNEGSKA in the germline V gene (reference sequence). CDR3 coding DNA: TGCAGTGCTAGTGCTGACAGCACCGGGGAGCTGTTTTTT. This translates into CSASADSTGELFF.

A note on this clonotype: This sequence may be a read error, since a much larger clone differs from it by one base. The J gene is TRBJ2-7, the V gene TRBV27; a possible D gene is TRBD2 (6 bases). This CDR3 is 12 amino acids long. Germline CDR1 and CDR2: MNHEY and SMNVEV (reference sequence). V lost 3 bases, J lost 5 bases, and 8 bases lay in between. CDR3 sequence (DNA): TGTGCCAGCAGTTTCGGAGGGAACGAGCAGTACTTC. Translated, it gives CASSFGGNEQYF.

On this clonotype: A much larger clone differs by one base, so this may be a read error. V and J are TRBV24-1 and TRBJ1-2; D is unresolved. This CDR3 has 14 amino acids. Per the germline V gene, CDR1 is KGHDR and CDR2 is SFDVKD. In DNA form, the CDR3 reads TGTGCCACCAGTGAATCGGAAAGGACGAGTGGCTTCACCTTC. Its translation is CATSESERTSGFTF.

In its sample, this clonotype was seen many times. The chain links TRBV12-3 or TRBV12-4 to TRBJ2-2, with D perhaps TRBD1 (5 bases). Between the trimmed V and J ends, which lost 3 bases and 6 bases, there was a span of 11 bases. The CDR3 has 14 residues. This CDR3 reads CASSFRQGPGELFF. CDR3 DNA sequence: TGTGCCAGCAGTTTTCGTCAGGGCCCCGGGGAGCTGTTTTTT.

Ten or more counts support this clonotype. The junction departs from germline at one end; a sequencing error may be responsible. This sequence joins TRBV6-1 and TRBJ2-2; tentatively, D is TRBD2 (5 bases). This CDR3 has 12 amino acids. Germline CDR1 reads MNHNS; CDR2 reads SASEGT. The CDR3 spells CASSRYTGELVF. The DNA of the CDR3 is TGTGCCAGCAGCCGCTACACCGGGGAGCTGGTTTTT.

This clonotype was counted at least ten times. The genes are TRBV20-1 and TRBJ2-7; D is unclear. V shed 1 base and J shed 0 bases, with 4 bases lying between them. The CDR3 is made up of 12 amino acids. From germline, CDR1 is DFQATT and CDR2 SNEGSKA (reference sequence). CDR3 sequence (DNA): TGCAGTGCTAGAGGCAGCTCCTACGAGCAGTACTTC. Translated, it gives CSARGSSYEQYF.

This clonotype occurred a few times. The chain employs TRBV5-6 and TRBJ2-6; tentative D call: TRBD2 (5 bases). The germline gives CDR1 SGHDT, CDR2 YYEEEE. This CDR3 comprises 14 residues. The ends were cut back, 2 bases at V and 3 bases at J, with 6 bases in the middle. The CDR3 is CASSFGVGANVLTF. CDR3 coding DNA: TGTGCCAGCAGCTTCGGGGTTGGGGCCAACGTCCTGACTTTC.

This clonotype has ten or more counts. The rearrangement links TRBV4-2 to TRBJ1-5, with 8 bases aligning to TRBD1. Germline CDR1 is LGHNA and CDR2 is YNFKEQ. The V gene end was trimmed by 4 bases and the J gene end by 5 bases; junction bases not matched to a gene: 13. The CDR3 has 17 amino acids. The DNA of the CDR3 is TGTGCCAGCAGCCGGACCGGGACAGGTCATGTACATCAGCCCCAGCATTTT. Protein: CASSRTGTGHVHQPQHF.

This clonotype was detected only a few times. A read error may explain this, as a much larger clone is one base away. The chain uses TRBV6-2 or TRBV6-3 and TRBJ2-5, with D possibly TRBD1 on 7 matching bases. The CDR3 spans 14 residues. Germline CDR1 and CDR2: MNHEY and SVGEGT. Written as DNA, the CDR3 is TGTGCCAGCAGTTACCGCAGGGGGGCCGAGACCAAGTACTTC. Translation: CASSYRRGAETKYF.

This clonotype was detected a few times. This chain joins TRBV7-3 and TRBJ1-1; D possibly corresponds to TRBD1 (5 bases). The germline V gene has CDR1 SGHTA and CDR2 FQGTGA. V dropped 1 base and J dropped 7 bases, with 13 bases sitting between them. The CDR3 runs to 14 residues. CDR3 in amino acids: CASSLSLGQGEAFF. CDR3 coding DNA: TGTGCCAGCAGCTTAAGCCTGGGCCAGGGTGAAGCTTTCTTT.

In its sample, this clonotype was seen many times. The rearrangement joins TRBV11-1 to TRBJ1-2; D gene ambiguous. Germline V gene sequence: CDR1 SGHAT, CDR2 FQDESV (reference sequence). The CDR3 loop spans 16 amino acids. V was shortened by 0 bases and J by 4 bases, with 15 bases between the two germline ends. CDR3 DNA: TGTGCCAGCAGCTTAGCTGACGGGGTGCGTGGCTATGGCTACACCTTC. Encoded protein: CASSLADGVRGYGYTF.